What follows are 10 T cell receptor beta chains derived from one specimen sequenced in a study of T cell repertoires in cytomegalovirus infection. MiXCR was run by TCRdb on the reads, yielding one entry per CDR3 protein. The table shows under 300,000 distinct CDR3 sequences, with 10% to 15% occurring only once. The sequencing input was PBMCs. The source of these receptors is a human donor in good health (CMV status not recorded). Some clones in this sample may be carry-over from other donors' samples.

This clonotype was seen only a few times. The CDR3 coding sequence is TGTGCCAGCACCCCCGGGACAGGGTTATCACCCCTCCACTTT. This sequence encodes CASTPGTGLSPLHF. The V call is TRBV12-3 or TRBV12-4, the J call TRBJ1-6; 9 positions match TRBD1. The CDR3 length is 14 residues. The trim removed 7 bases at V and 10 bases at J, leaving 8 bases unmatched.

Concerning this clonotype itself: A much larger clone differs by one base, so this may be a read error. The V call is TRBV6-6, the J call TRBJ2-1, with D tentatively TRBD1 (5 bases). CDR3 length: 10 amino acids. CDR1 and CDR2 from the germline V gene are MNHNY and SVGAGI (reference sequence). CDR3 residues: CAGSRTEQFF. Here the CDR3 DNA reads TGTGCCGGCAGCAGGACAGAGCAGTTCTTC.

This clonotype was seen repeatedly, ten times or more. The chain carries TRBV7-8 and TRBJ2-1, with 7 bases aligning to TRBD1. This CDR3 region has 13 residues. In germline, CDR1 is SGHVS, CDR2 FQNEAQ. The J segment lost 7 bases and the V segment lost 1 base, leaving 1 base of the junction unmatched. The CDR3 spells CASSLDRGNEQFF. CDR3 DNA sequence: TGTGCCAGCAGCTTAGACAGGGGTAATGAGCAGTTCTTC.

At least ten counts were recorded for this clonotype. V is TRBV7-8 and J is TRBJ1-1, with D hard to call. The V gene's germline CDR1 is SGHVS and CDR2 FQNEAQ. The CDR3 covers 14 residues. V was trimmed by 1 base and J by 4 bases, leaving 10 bases between them. The CDR3 loop is CASSLVRRSTEAFF. The CDR3 DNA reads as TGTGCCAGCAGCTTAGTCCGGAGGAGCACTGAAGCTTTCTTT. Supplemented by reference TRBV7-8 and TRBJ1-1, the full variable domain reads GAGVSQSPRYKVAKRGQDVALRCDPISGHVSLFWYQQALGQGPEFLTYFQNEAQLDKSGLPSDRFFAERPEGSVSTLKIQRTQQEDSAVYLCASSLVRRSTEAFFGQGTRLTVV.

This clonotype showed up just a few times. The rearrangement links TRBV5-1 to TRBJ1-2; D is perhaps TRBD1 (5 bases). CDR3 length: 14 amino acids. Germline V CDR1 and CDR2: SGHRS, YFSETQ. Trimming left V 4 bases short and J 0 bases short, with 10 bases between. CDR3 region: CASSRDGSNYGYTF. Written as DNA, the CDR3 is TGCGCCAGCAGCCGGGACGGCTCTAACTATGGCTACACCTTC. The full variable domain, with the rest looked up from reference TRBV5-1 and TRBJ1-2, is KAGVTQTPRYLIKTRGQQVTLSCSPISGHRSVSWYQQTPGQGLQFLFEYFSETQRNKGNFPGRFSGRQFSNSRSEMNVSTLELGDSALYLCASSRDGSNYGYTFGSGTRLTVV.

Only a few counts were recorded for this clonotype. The genes are TRBV29-1 and TRBJ1-2, with a weak D call TRBD1 (5 bases). V was cut by 6 bases and J by 2 bases, with 10 bases left in between. Germline V CDR1 and CDR2: SQVTM, ANQGSEA. There are 12 residues in the CDR3. CDR3: CSVWGRNYGYTF. CDR3 sequence (DNA): TGCAGCGTGTGGGGGAGGAACTATGGCTACACCTTC.

This clonotype was seen repeatedly, ten times or more. V and J are TRBV7-2 and TRBJ1-2; D possibly corresponds to TRBD1 (6 bases). The germline V gene encodes CDR1 SGHTA and CDR2 FQGNSA. CDR3 length: 14 amino acids. The germline V and J ends were trimmed by 5 bases and 6 bases, with 16 bases remaining between them. DNA for the CDR3: TGTGCCAGCAGCCCAAACGCGGGGGCCCATGGCTACACCTTC. As protein: CASSPNAGAHGYTF.

This clonotype was seen repeatedly, ten times or more. The rearrangement uses TRBV7-8 and TRBJ2-7, with a tentative D call TRBD2 (5 bases). The CDR3 covers 14 residues. The germline V gene encodes CDR1 SGHVS and CDR2 FQNEAQ. The V gene lost 5 bases and the J gene lost 0 bases, with 11 bases spanning the gap. CDR3 nucleotides: TGTGCCAGCAGCCCGCGGGTGGTCTCCTACGAGCAGTACTTC. Translation gives CASSPRVVSYEQYF.

This chain connects TRBV2 to TRBJ2-5, with no clear D. V was clipped by 5 bases and J by 4 bases, with 8 bases between them. Germline V gene lookup returns CDR1 SNHLY and CDR2 FYNNEI. This CDR3 is 12 amino acids long. The CDR3 bases are TGTGCCAGCAGTATACCAGGAGAGACCCAGTACTTC. Translated, it gives CASSIPGETQYF.

The V gene is TRBV25-1, the J gene TRBJ1-3; D might be TRBD1 (6 bases). CDR3 length: 15 amino acids. Germline V CDR1 and CDR2: MGHDK, SYGVNS. V was pared by 2 bases and J by 6 bases, with 14 bases between. DNA for the CDR3: TGTGCCAGCAGTGAACCCTCTACAGGGATAAACACCATATATTTT. It is translated as CASSEPSTGINTIYF.